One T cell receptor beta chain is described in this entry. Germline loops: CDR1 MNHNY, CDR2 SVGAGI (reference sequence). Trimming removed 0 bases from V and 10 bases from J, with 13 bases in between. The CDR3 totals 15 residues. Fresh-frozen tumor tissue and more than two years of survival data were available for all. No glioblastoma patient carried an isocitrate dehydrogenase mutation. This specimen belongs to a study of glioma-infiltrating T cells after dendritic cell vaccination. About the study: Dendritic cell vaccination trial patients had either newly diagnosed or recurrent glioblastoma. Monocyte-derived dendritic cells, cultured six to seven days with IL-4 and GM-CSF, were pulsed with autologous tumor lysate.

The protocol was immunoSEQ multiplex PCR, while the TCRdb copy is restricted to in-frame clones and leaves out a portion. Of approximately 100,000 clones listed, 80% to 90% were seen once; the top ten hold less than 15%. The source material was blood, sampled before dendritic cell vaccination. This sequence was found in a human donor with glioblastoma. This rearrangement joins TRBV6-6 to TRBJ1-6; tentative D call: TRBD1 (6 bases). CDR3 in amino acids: CASSYSGGQGSPLHF. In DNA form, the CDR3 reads TGTGCCAGCAGTTACTCGGGGGGGCAGGGGTCACCCCTCCACTTT.